This T cell receptor beta chain was documented in a study of T cell responses to AZD1222 COVID-19 vaccine. General observations from the study: Among the donors, most were white British and more were female, and clonal diversity was possibly underestimated.

Of note for this clone: Its antigen is undetermined.

The CDR3 consists of 16 residues. V lost 4 bases and J lost 4, with 19 bases in between. CDR1 is MDHEN and CDR2 is SYDVKM in the germline V gene. Method: immunoSEQ multiplex PCR; TCRdb's copy keeps in-frame clones and lacks some. The repertoire holds around 120,000 clones, with around nine tenths as singletons. Sequenced material: peripheral blood, taken on day 0 of AZD1222 vaccination. The chain uses TRBV28 and TRBJ1-2; D is possibly TRBD1 (5 bases). The receptor was isolated from an adult in good health. The CDR3 region has the DNA TGTGCCAGCAGTTCGCCCCTTGAGGGGATGAGCTATGGCTACACCTTC. Its protein product is CASSSPLEGMSYGYTF.